Listed below are T cell receptor beta chains from one sample, sequenced in a study of siplizumab effects on memory and regulatory T cells. Only in-frame clones appear in the TCRdb table, and some are missing; sequencing was by immunoSEQ multiplex PCR. The sample has more than 85,000 clones, under 95% seen once. Sequenced: CD4+ T cells sorted from blood. The receptors stem from a human donor in good health. CDR3s include the opening cysteine and the closing phenylalanine or tryptophan. Fields, in order: J gene, clone size, D gene, V gene, CDR3 protein, CDR3 DNA. The D gene is left open where the match is weak. Only some rows state a clone size, as once, few, many or a class for expanded clones.

TRBJ1-6 . TRBD1 TRBV7-9 CASSLAPGTGGSPLHF TGTGCCAGCAGCTTAGCCCCCGGGACAGGGGGTTCACCCCTCCACTTT
TRBJ1-2 . . TRBV5-4 CASNSRPSYGYTF TGTGCCAGCAACAGTCGGCCATCCTATGGCTACACCTTC
TRBJ2-2 once . TRBV5-1 CASSLFPQNTGELFF TGCGCCAGCAGCTTGTTTCCGCAGAACACCGGGGAGCTGTTTTTT
TRBJ2-3 . TRBD2 TRBV9 CASSVSTGGLTVPDTQYF TGTGCCAGCAGCGTATCAACGGGAGGGCTAACGGTCCCAGATACGCAGTATTTT
TRBJ1-1 . . TRBV27 CASSFGARTEAFF TGTGCCAGCAGTTTTGGGGCGAGGACTGAAGCTTTCTTT
TRBJ2-1 . . TRBV9 CASSVGYNEQFF TGTGCCAGCAGCGTGGGCTACAATGAGCAGTTCTTC
TRBJ2-5 . TRBD2 TRBV5-1 CASSLDGTSGVMTIYF TGCGCCAGCAGCTTGGACGGGACTAGCGGGGTCATGACAATATACTTC
TRBJ2-3 . . TRBV11-3 CASSLGRGRDTQYF TGTGCCAGCAGCTTAGGGAGGGGCAGGGATACGCAGTATTTT
TRBJ1-1 . . TRBV29-1 CSVGGRFATEAFF TGCAGCGTTGGCGGGAGGTTTGCCACTGAAGCTTTCTTT
TRBJ2-7 . TRBD2 TRBV12-5 CASGLGASGTYEQYF TGTGCTAGTGGTTTGGGGGCTAGCGGAACCTACGAGCAGTACTTC
TRBJ2-7 . TRBD2 TRBV4-1 CASSQGDPLAGGLGKQYF TGCGCCAGCAGCCAAGGGGACCCCTTAGCGGGGGGACTTGGGAAGCAGTACTTC
TRBJ1-2 . . TRBV19 CASRGLGESYGYTF TGTGCCAGTCGGGGCCTAGGAGAGTCCTATGGCTACACCTTC
TRBJ1-6 . . TRBV6-1 CASSGGQYNSPLHF TGTGCCAGCAGTGGAGGACAATATAATTCACCCCTCCACTTT
TRBJ1-5 . . TRBV7-8 CASSLGLERLGNQPQHF TGTGCCAGCAGCTTAGGGTTGGAGAGGCTTGGCAATCAGCCCCAGCATTTT
TRBJ1-5 . . TRBV19 CASSIDTTVQPQHF TGTGCCAGTAGTATAGATACGACAGTCCAGCCCCAGCATTTT
TRBJ1-5 . . TRBV6-5 CASSEAAQPQHF TGTGCCAGCAGTGAAGCTGCGCAGCCCCAGCATTTT
TRBJ1-1 . . TRBV28 CASRLPPAQSYTEAFF TGTGCCAGCAGACTCCCCCCCGCTCAGTCCTACACTGAAGCTTTCTTT
TRBJ1-3 . TRBD1 TRBV19 CASSTGTGVHTIYF TGTGCCAGTAGTACCGGGACAGGGGTACACACCATATATTTT
TRBJ1-1 . TRBD1 TRBV6-5 CASSSQGRTEAFF TGTGCCAGCAGTTCACAGGGGAGGACTGAAGCTTTCTTT
TRBJ2-5 . . TRBV15 CATSSPRWGAGMETQYF TGTGCCACCAGCAGCCCGAGATGGGGGGCGGGGATGGAGACCCAGTACTTC
TRBJ2-2 . . TRBV10-3 CAISEWSTNTGELFF TGTGCCATCAGTGAGTGGAGCACGAACACCGGGGAGCTGTTTTTT
TRBJ1-1 . . TRBV27 CASSLTGLNTEAFF TGTGCCAGCAGTTTAACAGGGTTGAACACTGAAGCTTTCTTT
TRBJ2-6 . TRBD1 TRBV29-1 CSVMTGTQLGGANVLTF TGCAGCGTTATGACAGGGACCCAACTAGGGGGGGCCAACGTCCTGACTTTC
TRBJ2-6 . . TRBV19 CASSVGANVLTF TGTGCCAGTAGCGTTGGGGCCAACGTCCTGACTTTC
TRBJ2-2 few . TRBV19 CASSIPRLGNTGELFF TGTGCCAGTAGTATCCCGCGACTAGGAAACACCGGGGAGCTGTTTTTT
TRBJ2-3 . . TRBV11-3 CASSFGFSTDTQYF TGTGCCAGCAGCTTCGGGTTTAGCACAGATACGCAGTATTTT
TRBJ1-2 . . TRBV5-6 CASSLDTITRGYGYTF TGTGCCAGCAGCTTGGATACCATTACCAGGGGCTATGGCTACACCTTC
TRBJ1-3 . . TRBV7-8 CASSLSANSGNTIYF TGTGCCAGCAGCCTTAGTGCAAACTCTGGAAACACCATATATTTT
TRBJ2-2 . . TRBV2 CASSDRRRHTGELFF TGTGCCAGCAGTGACAGGCGACGACACACCGGGGAGCTGTTTTTT
TRBJ2-7 once TRBD1 TRBV10-3 CAIRTGGGNEQYF TGTGCCATCAGAACAGGGGGCGGCAACGAGCAGTACTTC
TRBJ2-7 . . TRBV6-1 CASRGQFSYEQYF TGTGCCAGCAGAGGACAGTTCTCCTACGAGCAGTACTTC
TRBJ1-3 . . TRBV15 CATSRDPSQTGNTIYF TGTGCCACCAGCAGAGACCCGAGCCAAACGGGAAACACCATATATTTT
TRBJ2-1 . TRBD1 TRBV25-1 CASSQPDRADEQFF TGTGCCAGCAGCCAACCAGACAGGGCCGACGAGCAGTTCTTC
TRBJ2-5 . . TRBV6-5 CASSYAGTRQETQYF TGTGCCAGCAGTTACGCCGGGACAAGACAAGAGACCCAGTACTTC
TRBJ2-7 . . TRBV6-5 CASSYSGNHYEQYF TGTGCCAGCAGTTACTCGGGCAACCACTACGAGCAGTACTTC
TRBJ1-1 . TRBD1 TRBV5-1 CASSKQGEGTEAFF TGCGCCAGCAGCAAACAGGGGGAGGGTACTGAAGCTTTCTTT